This T cell receptor beta chain was observed in a study of T cell responses to AZD1222 COVID-19 vaccine. Study results and caveats: Sampling that yielded the repertoires occurred only after the peak T cell response. Dominant at 160-218 and 743-854, vaccine-associated CD4 TCRs also spanned spike. Donors were largely white British and mainly female; clonal diversity was possibly underestimated. Spike-specific TCR breadth and depth rose after two AZD1222 doses.

Profiled with immunoSEQ multiplex PCR; TCRdb holds only in-frame clones, not every one. Of 120,000 or so clones listed, 80% to 90% are singletons. Trimming left V 2 bases short and J 2 bases short, with 13 bases between. Germline assignment: CDR1 SGHRS and CDR2 YFSETQ. The CDR3 totals 15 residues. Of note for this clone: The antigen remains unidentified.

Sequenced material: peripheral blood, taken 28 days after the second AZD1222 dose. The chain links TRBV5-1 to TRBJ1-1; D is unresolved. This clonotype was obtained from an adult who received the AZD1222 COVID-19 vaccine. CDR3 amino acids: CASSFGGPVNTEAFF. CDR3 in DNA: TGCGCCAGCAGCTTTGGAGGGCCGGTAAACACTGAAGCTTTCTTT.